What follows are 15 T cell receptor beta chains derived from one specimen sequenced in a study of cytomegalovirus exposure and HLA in healthy donors. Libraries were prepared by immunoSEQ multiplex PCR; TCRdb keeps only in-frame clonotypes and omits some of them. This table holds about 57,000 clones, approximately 88% found once. The sample consisted of PBMCs. The receptors shown here come from a young woman in good health and CMV-seronegative.

V and J are TRBV6-5 and TRBJ2-5; D may be TRBD1 (5 bases). Per the germline V gene, CDR1 is MNHEY and CDR2 is SVGAGI. V was clipped by 0 bases and J by 3 bases, with 5 bases between them. The CDR3 covers 13 residues. The CDR3 DNA reads TGTGCCAGCAGTTACTCCAGGGAAGAGACCCAGTACTTC. This sequence encodes CASSYSREETQYF.

The V and J genes are TRBV7-9 and TRBJ2-7; TRBD2 is a possible D gene (5 bases). CDR3 length equals 14 residues. CDR1 is SEHNR, CDR2 FQNEAQ, per germline (reference sequence). With 4 bases removed from V and 0 bases from J, the gap between germline ends came to 10 bases. The CDR3 nucleotides are TGTGCCAGCAGCTCCCGGGATCGCTCCTACGAGCAGTACTTC. Protein sequence: CASSSRDRSYEQYF.

The chain links TRBV29-1 to TRBJ2-7; 16 bases line up with TRBD2. This CDR3 contains 16 residues. The germline CDR1 and CDR2 sequences are SQVTM and ANQGSEA. Trimming cost V 1 base and J 2 bases; bases outside gene matches: 2. CDR3 DNA: TGCAGCGTTGAAGGAGGGACTAGCGGGAGGGCCTACGAGCAGTACTTC. It codes for CSVEGGTSGRAYEQYF.

V and J are TRBV6-1 and TRBJ1-4; weak D call: TRBD1 (6 bases). Trimming took 2 bases from V and 8 from J, leaving 15 bases between them. This CDR3 has 15 residues. Germline V CDR1 and CDR2: MNHNS, SASEGT. The CDR3 protein is CASSESLQGREKLFF. CDR3 coding DNA: TGTGCCAGCAGTGAAAGTTTACAGGGTAGGGAAAAACTGTTTTTT.

This sequence joins TRBV27 and TRBJ2-7; D ambiguous. CDR1 is MNHEY and CDR2 is SMNVEV in the germline V gene (reference sequence). The CDR3 extends over 13 amino acids. V was trimmed by 1 base and J by 7 bases, leaving 11 bases between them. This CDR3 is CASSLLGRREQYF. The CDR3, as DNA: TGTGCCAGCAGTTTATTAGGTCGGAGAGAGCAGTACTTC.

This chain connects TRBV4-1 to TRBJ1-1; 10 bases are a match to TRBD1. After removal of 3 bases from V and 0 bases from J, the junction contained 1 base not matched to a gene. CDR1 and CDR2 (germline): MGHRA, YSYEKL. The CDR3 has 15 residues. CDR3 residues: CASSQTGGLNTEAFF. DNA for the CDR3: TGCGCCAGCAGCCAGACAGGGGGCCTGAACACTGAAGCTTTCTTT.

This chain uses TRBV6-6 with TRBJ2-2; 8 positions agree with TRBD1. The CDR3 is 13 residues long. V trimming: 7 bases; J trimming: 4 bases; junction bases outside the gene matches: 2. The V gene's germline CDR1 is MNHNY and CDR2 SVGAGI (reference sequence). CDR3 protein: CASKTGGTGELFF. The CDR3 DNA follows: TGTGCCAGCAAAACAGGGGGCACCGGGGAGCTGTTTTTT.

This chain links TRBV6-5 with TRBJ2-5; D ambiguous. Per germline, CDR1 MNHEY and CDR2 SVGAGI. This CDR3 has 12 residues. V was clipped by 0 bases and J by 4 bases, with 3 bases between them. In DNA form, the CDR3 reads TGTGCCAGCAGTTACTCGAGAGAGACCCAGTACTTC. Translation: CASSYSRETQYF.

J is TRBJ1-2 and V is TRBV19; D gene uncertain. Between the trimmed V and J ends, which lost 7 bases and 5 bases, there was a span of 17 bases. CDR1 LNHDA and CDR2 SQIVND come from the germline V gene (reference sequence). The CDR3 runs to 14 residues. In DNA, the CDR3 is TGTGCCAGTACCGAGACTGGAATAGGTTATGGCTACACCTTC. It translates to CASTETGIGYGYTF.

The chain uses TRBV5-1 and TRBJ2-5; TRBD1 is a possible D gene (6 bases). In germline, CDR1 is SGHRS, CDR2 YFSETQ. CDR3 size: 16 residues. V was trimmed by 1 base and J by 2 bases, leaving 15 bases between them. CDR3 loop: CASSLSGTRGQETQYF. In DNA, the CDR3 is TGCGCCAGCAGCTTGTCCGGGACAAGAGGTCAAGAGACCCAGTACTTC.

The chain carries TRBV12-2 and TRBJ1-2; the table assigns TRBD1, which was not confirmed against the DNA. TRBV12-2 is a pseudogene. This CDR3 spans 17 amino acids. This CDR3 reads CAQTISAGGHTNYGYTF. In DNA form, the CDR3 reads TGTGCCCAAACTATCTCGGCAGGGGGCCATACTAACTATGGCTACACCTTC.

This chain connects TRBV7-2 to TRBJ2-5; weak D call: TRBD1 (5 bases). The CDR3 has 15 residues. Germline CDR1 is SGHTA and CDR2 is FQGNSA. V lost 3 bases to trimming and J lost 2 bases, with 13 bases between them. CDR3 in DNA: TGTGCCAGCAGCTTTAGCATGGGGCTGCAAGAGACCCAGTACTTC. Translation: CASSFSMGLQETQYF.

The chain combines TRBV6-1 with TRBJ1-1, with D hard to call. Trimming took 6 bases from V and 5 from J, leaving 16 bases between them. Germline V CDR1 and CDR2: MNHNS, SASEGT. This CDR3 spans 14 amino acids. The CDR3: CASRSREGRTEAFF. The CDR3, as DNA: TGTGCCAGCAGGTCCCGGGAGGGTCGTACTGAAGCTTTCTTT.

The chain is built from TRBV15 and TRBJ1-5, with 9 nucleotides matching TRBD1. This CDR3 has 18 residues. Germline V CDR1 and CDR2: LNHNV, YYDKDF (reference sequence). V trimming: 0 bases; J trimming: 1 base; junction bases outside the gene matches: 7. CDR3: CATSRDGDRARSNQPQHF. In nucleotides, the CDR3 is TGTGCCACCAGCAGAGATGGGGACAGGGCGCGAAGCAATCAGCCCCAGCATTTT.

The chain carries TRBV10-2 and TRBJ2-1; 12 bases match TRBD2. J was trimmed by 10 bases and V by 6 bases; bases with no gene match: 10. The V gene's germline CDR1 is WSHSY and CDR2 SAAADI. CDR3 length equals 15 residues. Here the CDR3 DNA reads TGCGCCAGCAGCCCAAGACTAGCGGGGGCCCGCGAGCAGTTCTTC. Amino acid sequence: CASSPRLAGAREQFF.